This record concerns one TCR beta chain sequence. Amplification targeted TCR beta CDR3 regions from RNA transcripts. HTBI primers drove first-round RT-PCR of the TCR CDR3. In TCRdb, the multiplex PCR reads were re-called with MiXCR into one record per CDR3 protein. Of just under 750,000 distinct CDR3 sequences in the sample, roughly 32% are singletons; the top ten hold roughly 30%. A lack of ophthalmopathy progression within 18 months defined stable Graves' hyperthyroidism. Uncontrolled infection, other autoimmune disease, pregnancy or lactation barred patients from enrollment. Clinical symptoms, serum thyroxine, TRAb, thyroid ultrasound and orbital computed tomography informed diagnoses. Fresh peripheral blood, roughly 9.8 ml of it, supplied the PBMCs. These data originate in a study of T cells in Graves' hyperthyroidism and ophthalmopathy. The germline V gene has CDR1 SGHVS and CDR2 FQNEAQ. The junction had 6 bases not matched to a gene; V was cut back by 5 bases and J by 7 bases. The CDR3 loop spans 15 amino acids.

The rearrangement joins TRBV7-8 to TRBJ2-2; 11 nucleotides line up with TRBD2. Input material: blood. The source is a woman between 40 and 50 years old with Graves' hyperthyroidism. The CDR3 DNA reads TGTGCCAGCAGCCAACTAGCGGGAGCTGGCGGGGAGCTGTTTTTT. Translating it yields CASSQLAGAGGELFF.